This T cell receptor beta chain was sequenced for a study of shared clonotypes between healthy human individuals. Study at large: CD4 naive and memory got three plates each, CD8 naive two, CD8 memory one. The study, taken as a whole, reports: It was observed that around 5% of naive CD4 clonotypes were shared across several donors. Clonotype sharing among donors was thought likely to change with sequencing depth.

V lost 0 bases and J lost 3, with 12 bases in between. Germline loops: CDR1 MGHRA, CDR2 YSYEKL. The CDR3 is 16 residues long. Worth noting for this clone: The antigen remains unidentified.

The assay was immunoSEQ multiplex PCR, and TCRdb's table has in-frame clones only and misses some. The table includes about 2.4 million clones, roughly 92% detected once. The rearrangement uses TRBV4-1 and TRBJ2-1; D may be TRBD2 (5 bases). Specimen: naive CD4+ T cells sorted from blood. Subset indicated: CD45RA+ positively selected. The sequence was collected from a man younger than 35 in good health. CDR3 sequence (DNA): TGCGCCAGCAGCCAAGATGCTAGCTTCCTCTACAATGAGCAGTTCTTC. Translation: CASSQDASFLYNEQFF.